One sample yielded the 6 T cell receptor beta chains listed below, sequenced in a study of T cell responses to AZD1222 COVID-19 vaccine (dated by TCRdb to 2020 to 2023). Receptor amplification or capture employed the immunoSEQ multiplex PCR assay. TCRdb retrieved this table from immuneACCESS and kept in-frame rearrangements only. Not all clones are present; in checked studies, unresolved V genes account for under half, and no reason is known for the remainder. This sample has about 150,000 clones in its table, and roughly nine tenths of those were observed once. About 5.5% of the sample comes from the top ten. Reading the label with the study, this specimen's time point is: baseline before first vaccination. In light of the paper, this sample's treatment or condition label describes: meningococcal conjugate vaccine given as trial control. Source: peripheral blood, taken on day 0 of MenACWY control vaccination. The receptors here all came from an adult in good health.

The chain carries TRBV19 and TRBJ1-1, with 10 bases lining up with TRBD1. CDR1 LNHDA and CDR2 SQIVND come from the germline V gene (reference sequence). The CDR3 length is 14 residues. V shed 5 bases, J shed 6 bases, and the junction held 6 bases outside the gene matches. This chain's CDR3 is CASSETGGRAEAFF. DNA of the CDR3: TGTGCCAGTAGTGAGACAGGGGGCAGAGCTGAAGCTTTCTTT.

CDR3 bases: TGTGCCAGCGAGTCCGGGGGCTTGGAGGGCTACACCTTC. As protein: CASESGGLEGYTF. The genes are TRBV28 and TRBJ1-2; the D gene is possibly TRBD1 (6 bases). Germline V gene data show CDR1 as MDHEN and CDR2 as SYDVKM. Trimming stripped 8 bases from V and 8 bases from J, with 18 bases between. This CDR3 comprises 13 residues.

CDR3 DNA sequence: TGTGCCAGCAGTGGCGACAGGGCCTTAGCGAACACCGGGGAGCTGTTTTTT. Its translation is CASSGDRALANTGELFF. The rearrangement joins TRBV6-1 to TRBJ2-2; TRBD1 matches at 7 bases. This CDR3 has 17 residues. Trimming removed 4 bases from V and 0 bases from J; junction bases left unmatched: 8. Germline assignment: CDR1 MNHNS and CDR2 SASEGT.

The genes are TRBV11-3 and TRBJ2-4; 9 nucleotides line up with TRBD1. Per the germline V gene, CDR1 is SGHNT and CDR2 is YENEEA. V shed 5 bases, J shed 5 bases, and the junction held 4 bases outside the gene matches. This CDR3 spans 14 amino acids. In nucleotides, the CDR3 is TGTGCCAGCAGCGCCCGGGACAGGGAAAACATTCAGTACTTC. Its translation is CASSARDRENIQYF.

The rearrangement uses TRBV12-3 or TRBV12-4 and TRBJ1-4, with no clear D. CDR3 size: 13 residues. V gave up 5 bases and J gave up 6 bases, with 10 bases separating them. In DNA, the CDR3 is TGTGCCAGCAGTCCCGTCGAGGATGAAAAACTGTTTTTT. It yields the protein CASSPVEDEKLFF.

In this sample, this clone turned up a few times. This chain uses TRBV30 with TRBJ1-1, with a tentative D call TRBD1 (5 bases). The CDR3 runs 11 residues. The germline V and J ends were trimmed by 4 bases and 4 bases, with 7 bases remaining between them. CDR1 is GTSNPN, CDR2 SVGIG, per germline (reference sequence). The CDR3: CAWIRATEAFF. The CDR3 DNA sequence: TGTGCCTGGATCAGGGCCACTGAAGCTTTCTTT.